This TCR beta chain was documented in a study of blood T cell repertoires in COVID-19. The overall study: The United States, Italy and Spain supplied acute and convalescent COVID-19 samples.

Data came from immunoSEQ multiplex PCR; TCRdb stores just in-frame clones and leaves some out. This sample has around 250,000 clones; approximately 88% occur once, and the top ten carry around 1.2%. CDR3 length: 13 amino acids. V trimming: 3 bases; J trimming: 3 bases; junction bases outside the gene matches: 1. Germline V gives CDR1 LNHDA, CDR2 SQIVND (reference sequence). Enrollees, roughly 18 to 95 years old, lived in approximately 25 US areas. The clonotype comes from a woman aged 40 to 49 with acute COVID-19. The sequenced material came from PBMCs or T cells enriched from blood (not recorded which). The V gene is TRBV19, the J gene TRBJ2-5; the match to TRBD1 covers 7 bases. This chain's CDR3 is CASSMQGEETQYF. The CDR3 bases are TGTGCCAGTAGTATGCAGGGGGAAGAGACCCAGTACTTC.